Listed below are T cell receptor beta chains from one sample, sequenced in a study of response to subunit inactivated influenza vaccine. From the RT-PCR reads, TCRdb called clonotypes with MiXCR, one entry per CDR3 protein. The sample contains around 750,000 distinct CDR3 sequences, over 20% of which appear only once. The material was PBMCs from blood, obtained 5 days after vaccination. Source of these receptors: a man between 50 and 59 years old who received an inactivated influenza vaccine. CDR3s include the opening cysteine and the closing phenylalanine or tryptophan. D genes are given only for firm matches. Clone size, where shown, is once, few, many, or a class for clones that have expanded.

abundance,d_gene,j_gene,v_gene,CDR3nt,CDR3aa
NA,TRBD1,TRBJ2-3,TRBV20-1,TGCAGTGCTTCCCGGACAGGAAGGAGCACAGATACGCAGTATTTT,CSASRTGRSTDTQYF
NA,NA,TRBJ2-7,TRBV4-3,TGCGCCAGCAGCCGACAGGAAGGGAGAGAGCAGTACTTC,CASSRQEGREQYF
few,NA,TRBJ2-7,TRBV4-2,TGTGCCAGCAGCCCCGAAGCGACAGGACTTTACGAGCAGTACTTC,CASSPEATGLYEQYF
NA,NA,TRBJ2-1,TRBV28,TGTGCCAGCAGTTTCGGACTCTACAATGAGCAGTTCTTC,CASSFGLYNEQFF
few,NA,TRBJ1-5,TRBV20-1,TGTAGTGCAGGGATCGTCAATCAGCCCCAGCATTTT,CSAGIVNQPQHF
NA,NA,TRBJ2-3,TRBV7-2,TGTGCCAGCAGCTTAGGCCGCCGGGGTACGCAGTATTTT,CASSLGRRGTQYF
NA,NA,TRBJ1-2,TRBV6-1,TGTGCCAGCAGGCCCTCGGGGGGTAGGGATGGCTACACCTTC,CASRPSGGRDGYTF
many,NA,TRBJ1-5,TRBV12-3/TRBV12-4,TGTGCCAGCAGTACCCCCAGAGCAGGGAATCAGCCCCAGCATTTT,CASSTPRAGNQPQHF
few,TRBD1,TRBJ1-4,TRBV2,TGTGCCAGCTACCGGGACAGGGGTGAAAAACTGTTTTTT,CASYRDRGEKLFF
NA,NA,TRBJ1-6,TRBV28,TGTGCCAGCAGTTTGCCAGGGGACGGCTCCTATAATTCACCCCTCCACTTT,CASSLPGDGSYNSPLHF
many,TRBD2,TRBJ2-1,TRBV12-3/TRBV12-4,TGTGCCAGCAGTGGGACTAGCGGGAGGAAATATGAGCAGTTCTTC,CASSGTSGRKYEQFF
few,NA,TRBJ2-7,TRBV7-8,TGTGCCAGCAGCCCTAGCTACTCCTACGAGCAGTACTTC,CASSPSYSYEQYF
NA,TRBD1,TRBJ2-7,TRBV6-1,TGTGCCAGCAGCCGGGACAGGGCGGCCTACGAGCAGTACTTC,CASSRDRAAYEQYF
NA,TRBD1,TRBJ2-5,TRBV6-2/TRBV6-3,TGTGCCAGCAGACCGGGACAGGGGATCCAAGAGACCCAGTACTTC,CASRPGQGIQETQYF
few,TRBD2,TRBJ2-7,TRBV4-3,TGCGCCAGCAGCCAGGCGATACAGACTAGCACCTACGAGCAGTACTTC,CASSQAIQTSTYEQYF
NA,NA,TRBJ1-2,TRBV24-1,TGTGCCACCAGTGATCCGACGTCGACAGACATCTATGGCTACACCTTC,CATSDPTSTDIYGYTF
few,TRBD1,TRBJ2-5,TRBV7-2,TGTGCCAGCAGCCTCAAGACAGGGAGCGCTATGACCCAGTACTTC,CASSLKTGSAMTQYF
NA,TRBD1,TRBJ2-3,TRBV20-1,TGCAGTGCAGGGACAGCAAACACAGATACGCAGTATTTT,CSAGTANTDTQYF
few,NA,TRBJ2-1,TRBV24-1,TGTGCCACCATCGGCGGAGGGAACTACAATGAGCAGTTCTTC,CATIGGGNYNEQFF
many,NA,TRBJ2-3,TRBV20-1,TGCAGTGCAACCGGGACGGCAGATACGCAGTATTTT,CSATGTADTQYF
few,NA,TRBJ2-3,TRBV20-1,TGCAGTGCTAGGATATTCGACTATGGGTTGGATACGCAGTATTTT,CSARIFDYGLDTQYF
few,NA,TRBJ2-1,TRBV2,TGTGCCAGCAGCCCATGGACTCGCGGTGAGCAGTTCTTC,CASSPWTRGEQFF
NA,NA,TRBJ1-6,TRBV6-1,TGTGCCAGCAGTGTTAGAGACAGCTATAATTCACCCCTCCACTTT,CASSVRDSYNSPLHF
NA,TRBD1,TRBJ1-2,TRBV6-4,TGTGCCAGCAGTGACACAGGGGCATATGGCTACATCTTC,CASSDTGAYGYIF
NA,NA,TRBJ2-3,TRBV5-1,TGCGCCAGCAGCTTGGACATAACTAGCACAGATACGCAGTATTTT,CASSLDITSTDTQYF
many,NA,TRBJ1-1,TRBV4-3,TGCGCCAGCAGCCCCCGGGCAGGAGGCCTTATGAACACTGAAGCTTTCTTT,CASSPRAGGLMNTEAFF
few,NA,TRBJ1-1,TRBV4-1,TGCGCCAGCAGCCAAGAAAGGTTCCCGAACACTGAAGCTTTCTTT,CASSQERFPNTEAFF
few,NA,TRBJ2-7,TRBV7-8,TGTGCCAGCCGGTCGGGGAAGAGCTCCTACGAGCAGTACTTC,CASRSGKSSYEQYF
few,NA,TRBJ1-1,TRBV15,TGTGCCACCAGGTATAGGGACACCGGCACTGAAGCTTTCTTT,CATRYRDTGTEAFF
few,TRBD1,TRBJ2-1,TRBV12-3/TRBV12-4,TGTGCCAGCAGTGCCTACGACAGGGGATCCTACAATGAGCAGTTCTTC,CASSAYDRGSYNEQFF
NA,NA,TRBJ2-7,TRBV27,TGTGCCAGCAGTTCCGCCCCCCGGGGATCCTACGAGCAGTACTTC,CASSSAPRGSYEQYF
NA,NA,TRBJ2-7,TRBV12-3/TRBV12-4,TGTGCCAGCAGTTTAGGTATAAGAACCTACGAGCAGTACTTC,CASSLGIRTYEQYF
NA,TRBD2,TRBJ2-3,TRBV13,TGTGCCAGCAGCAATCTAGCGGGAGTAGCAGATACGCAGTATTTT,CASSNLAGVADTQYF
few,TRBD1,TRBJ2-7,TRBV5-5,TGTGCCAGCAGCCCCCGACAGGGACGGCTCGAGCAGTACTTC,CASSPRQGRLEQYF
few,NA,TRBJ1-3,TRBV5-1,TGCGCCAGCAGCTTGGGACAGTACTCTGGAAACACCATATATTTT,CASSLGQYSGNTIYF
NA,TRBD2,TRBJ2-7,TRBV7-9,TGTGCCAGCAGCACTAGCGGGAGGGCCGGTCTGGACGAGCAGTACTTC,CASSTSGRAGLDEQYF
few,NA,TRBJ2-7,TRBV5-1,TGCGCCAGCAGCTTGTCCCCCAACCAGCGCGACACCTACGAGCAGTACTTC,CASSLSPNQRDTYEQYF
NA,NA,TRBJ2-7,TRBV27,TGTGCCAGCAGTTTAACGAACTCCTACGAGCAGTACTTC,CASSLTNSYEQYF
NA,NA,TRBJ1-5,TRBV20-1,TGCAGTGCTAGAGACGGGACCGGCGTTCAGCCCCAGCATTTT,CSARDGTGVQPQHF
NA,NA,TRBJ2-3,TRBV5-1,TGCGCCATCAGCCCCGGGGGCGCCTCGACAGATACGCAGTATTTT,CAISPGGASTDTQYF
NA,TRBD2,TRBJ2-3,TRBV9,TGTGCCAGCAGCCCAAGGGTTCTAGCGGGCACAGATACGCAGTATTTT,CASSPRVLAGTDTQYF
NA,NA,TRBJ1-1,TRBV29-1,TGCAGCGTCACTATGGGGGGCACTGAAGCTTTCTTT,CSVTMGGTEAFF
few,TRBD1,TRBJ2-7,TRBV2,TGTGCCAGCGGAATCGAGGGGACAGGGTCGGGTTGGGAGCAGTACTTC,CASGIEGTGSGWEQYF
NA,TRBD1,TRBJ1-1,TRBV6-5,TGTGCCAGCAGTTTGCAGGGGGCCGCGTACACTGAAGCTTTCTTT,CASSLQGAAYTEAFF
NA,TRBD1,TRBJ1-2,TRBV20-1,TGCAGTGCTAGTATATCCGGGACAGAAACCGGCTACACCTTC,CSASISGTETGYTF
NA,NA,TRBJ2-7,TRBV9,TGTGCCAGCAGCCCTCGTTCGGTCAGGAGGGACTACGAGCAGTACTTC,CASSPRSVRRDYEQYF
NA,NA,TRBJ2-7,TRBV27,TGTGCCAGCAGTTTTATTGCGGGTGAGATCTACGAGCAGTACTTC,CASSFIAGEIYEQYF
few,TRBD1,TRBJ2-4,TRBV20-1,TGCAGTGCCGCGCAGACAGGGGGAACAAGAGCCAAAAACATTCAGTACTTC,CSAAQTGGTRAKNIQYF
NA,NA,TRBJ2-7,TRBV7-2,TGTGCCAGCAGCTTAACGGGTCAACAGGGACGCTACGAGCAGTACTTC,CASSLTGQQGRYEQYF
NA,TRBD2,TRBJ2-3,TRBV7-8,TGTGCCAGCAGCCCCTCCCGGACTAGCGGGGGGGTGCAGTATTTT,CASSPSRTSGGVQYF
NA,NA,TRBJ2-3,TRBV5-1,TGCGCCAGCAGTTGGACAACGCCGGCAGATACGCAGTATTTT,CASSWTTPADTQYF
NA,NA,TRBJ2-7,TRBV20-1,TGCAGTGCCCTCAGGCGGGAGCAGTACTTC,CSALRREQYF
many,TRBD2,TRBJ2-3,TRBV4-2,TGTGCCAGCAGCCAAGATGACCTGACTAGCGGGGGGGCGTGGGATACGCAGTATTTT,CASSQDDLTSGGAWDTQYF